The clone carrying this T cell receptor (beta chain) was seen only a few times. The data originate from a study of shared clonotypes between healthy human individuals. Splitting of each subset's genomic DNA was done evenly across several immunoSEQ plates. Replicate PCRs from sorted subsets contained roughly 190 ng DNA, which is roughly 30,000 T cell genomes. Clones were sequenced by immunoSEQ multiplex PCR, and TCRdb holds only the in-frame ones, with some missing. The sample lists around 700,000 clones, roughly 70% occurring once. Sequenced: memory CD4+ T cells sorted from blood. Subset of the sample: CD45RA-negative fraction. This TCR was recovered from a woman in her 30s in good health.

The CDR3 nucleotides read TGCAGCGTAGCCGGGACAGCTTACGAGCAGTACTTC. It codes for CSVAGTAYEQYF. The V and J genes are TRBV29-1 and TRBJ2-7; 7 bases agree with TRBD1. Looked up from germline, CDR1 is SQVTM and CDR2 is ANQGSEA. J gave up 4 bases and V 6 bases, and 6 bases lay outside the gene matches. This CDR3 has 12 amino acids.